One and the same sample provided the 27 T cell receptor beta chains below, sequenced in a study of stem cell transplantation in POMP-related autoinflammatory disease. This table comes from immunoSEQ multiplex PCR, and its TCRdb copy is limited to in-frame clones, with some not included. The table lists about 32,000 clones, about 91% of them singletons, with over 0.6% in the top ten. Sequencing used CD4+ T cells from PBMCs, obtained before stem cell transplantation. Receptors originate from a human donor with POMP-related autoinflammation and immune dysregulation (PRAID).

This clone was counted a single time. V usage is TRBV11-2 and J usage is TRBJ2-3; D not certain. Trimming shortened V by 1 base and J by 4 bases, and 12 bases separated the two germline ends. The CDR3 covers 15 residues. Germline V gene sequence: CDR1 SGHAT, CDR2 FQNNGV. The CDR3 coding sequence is TGTGCCAGCAGCTTAGGTCTCCGAACGGCAGATACGCAGTATTTT. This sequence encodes CASSLGLRTADTQYF.

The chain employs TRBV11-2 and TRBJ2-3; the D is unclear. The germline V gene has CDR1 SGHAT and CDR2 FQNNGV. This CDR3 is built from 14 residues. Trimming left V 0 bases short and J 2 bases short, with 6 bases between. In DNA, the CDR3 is TGTGCCAGCAGCTTAGAGCCTTTCACAGATACGCAGTATTTT. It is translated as CASSLEPFTDTQYF.

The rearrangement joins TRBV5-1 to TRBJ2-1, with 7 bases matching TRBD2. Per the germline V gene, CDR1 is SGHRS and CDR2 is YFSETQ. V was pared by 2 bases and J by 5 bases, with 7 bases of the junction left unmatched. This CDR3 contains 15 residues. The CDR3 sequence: CASSFRVGTNNEQFF. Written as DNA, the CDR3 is TGCGCCAGCAGCTTCAGGGTCGGGACTAACAATGAGCAGTTCTTC.

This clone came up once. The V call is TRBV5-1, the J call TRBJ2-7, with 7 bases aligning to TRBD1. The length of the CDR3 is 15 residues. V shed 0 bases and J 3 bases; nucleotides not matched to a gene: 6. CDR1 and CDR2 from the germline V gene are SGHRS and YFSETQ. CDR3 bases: TGCGCCAGCAGCTTGGAGGGGGCGAATCTCTACGAGCAGTACTTC. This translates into CASSLEGANLYEQYF.

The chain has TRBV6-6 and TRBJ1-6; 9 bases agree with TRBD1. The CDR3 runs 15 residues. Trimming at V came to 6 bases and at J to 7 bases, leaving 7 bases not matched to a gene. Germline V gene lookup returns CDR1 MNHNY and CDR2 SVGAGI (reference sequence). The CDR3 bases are TGTGCCAGCAGGGCGGGACAGGGAAACAATTCACCCCTCCACTTT. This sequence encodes CASRAGQGNNSPLHF.

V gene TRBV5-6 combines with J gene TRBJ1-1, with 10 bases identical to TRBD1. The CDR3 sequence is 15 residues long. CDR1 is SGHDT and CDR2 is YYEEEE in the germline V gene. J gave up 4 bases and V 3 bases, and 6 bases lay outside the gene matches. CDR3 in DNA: TGTGCCAGCAGCTGGAGGGACAGGGGAGGCACTGAAGCTTTCTTT. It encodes CASSWRDRGGTEAFF.

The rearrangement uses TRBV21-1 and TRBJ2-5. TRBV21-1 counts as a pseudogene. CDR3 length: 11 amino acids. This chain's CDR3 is CASSKEETQYF. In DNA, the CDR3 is TGTGCCAGCAGCAAAGAAGAGACCCAGTACTTC.

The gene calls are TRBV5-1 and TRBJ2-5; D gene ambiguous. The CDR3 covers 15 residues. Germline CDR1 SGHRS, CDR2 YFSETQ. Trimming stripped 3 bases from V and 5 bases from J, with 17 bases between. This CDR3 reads CASSSRSPELETQYF. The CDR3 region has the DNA TGCGCCAGCAGCTCGCGCTCCCCTGAGTTGGAGACCCAGTACTTC.

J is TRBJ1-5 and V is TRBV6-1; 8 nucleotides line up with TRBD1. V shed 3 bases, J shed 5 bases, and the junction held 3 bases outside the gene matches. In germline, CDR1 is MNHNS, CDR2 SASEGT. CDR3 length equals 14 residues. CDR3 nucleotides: TGTGCCAGCAGTGAGCAGGGGGCGTATCAGCCCCAGCATTTT. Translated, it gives CASSEQGAYQPQHF.

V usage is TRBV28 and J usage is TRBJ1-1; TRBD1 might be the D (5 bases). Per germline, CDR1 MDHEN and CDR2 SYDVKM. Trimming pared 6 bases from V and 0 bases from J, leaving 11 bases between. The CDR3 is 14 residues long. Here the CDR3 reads CASRVQDLNTEAFF. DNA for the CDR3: TGTGCCAGCAGGGTACAGGATCTGAACACTGAAGCTTTCTTT.

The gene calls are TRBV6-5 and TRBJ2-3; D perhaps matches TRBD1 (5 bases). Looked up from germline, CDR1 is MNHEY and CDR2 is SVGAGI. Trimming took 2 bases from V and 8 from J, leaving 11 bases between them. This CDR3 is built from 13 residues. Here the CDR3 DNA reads TGTGCCAGCAGTTACAAATGGGGCGGTACGCAGTATTTT. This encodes CASSYKWGGTQYF.

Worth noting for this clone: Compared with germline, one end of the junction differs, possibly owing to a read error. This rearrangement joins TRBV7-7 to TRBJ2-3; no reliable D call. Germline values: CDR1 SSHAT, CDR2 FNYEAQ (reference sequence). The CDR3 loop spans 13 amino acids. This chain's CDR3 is CASSLRQPDTQYF. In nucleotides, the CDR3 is TGTGCTAGCAGCTTACGTCAACCAGATACGCAGTATTTT.

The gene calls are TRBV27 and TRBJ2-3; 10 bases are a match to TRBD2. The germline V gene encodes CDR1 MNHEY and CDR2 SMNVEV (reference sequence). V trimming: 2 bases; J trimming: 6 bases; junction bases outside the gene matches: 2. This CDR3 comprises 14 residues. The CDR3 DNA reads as TGTGCCAGCAGTTTAGCAGCGGGGGGGGATACGCAGTATTTT. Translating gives CASSLAAGGDTQYF.

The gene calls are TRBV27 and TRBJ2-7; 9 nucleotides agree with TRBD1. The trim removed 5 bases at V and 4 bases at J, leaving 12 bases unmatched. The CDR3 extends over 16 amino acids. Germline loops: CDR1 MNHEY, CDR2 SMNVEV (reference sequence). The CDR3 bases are TGTGCCAGCAGTCAAAACCGGGACAGGGAAAGATACGAGCAGTACTTC. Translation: CASSQNRDRERYEQYF.

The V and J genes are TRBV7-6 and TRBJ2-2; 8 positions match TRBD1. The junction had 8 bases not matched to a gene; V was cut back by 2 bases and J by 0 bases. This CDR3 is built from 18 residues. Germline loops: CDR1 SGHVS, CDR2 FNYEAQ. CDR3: CASSLRDRGYTNTGELFF. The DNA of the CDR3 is TGTGCCAGCAGCTTAAGAGACAGGGGCTATACGAACACCGGGGAGCTGTTTTTT.

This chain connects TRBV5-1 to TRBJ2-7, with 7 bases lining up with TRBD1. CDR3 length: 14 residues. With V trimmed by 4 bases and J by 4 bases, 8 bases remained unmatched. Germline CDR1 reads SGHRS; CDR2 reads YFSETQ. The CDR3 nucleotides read TGCGCCAGCAGCGTGGGGACAGCTTCTTACGAGCAGTACTTC. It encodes CASSVGTASYEQYF.

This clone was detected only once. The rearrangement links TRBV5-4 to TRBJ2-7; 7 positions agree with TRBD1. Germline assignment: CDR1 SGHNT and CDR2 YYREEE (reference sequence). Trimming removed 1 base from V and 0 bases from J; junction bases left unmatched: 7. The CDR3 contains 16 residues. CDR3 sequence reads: CASSLFEGALSYEQYF. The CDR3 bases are TGTGCCAGCAGCTTGTTTGAGGGGGCCCTCTCCTACGAGCAGTACTTC.

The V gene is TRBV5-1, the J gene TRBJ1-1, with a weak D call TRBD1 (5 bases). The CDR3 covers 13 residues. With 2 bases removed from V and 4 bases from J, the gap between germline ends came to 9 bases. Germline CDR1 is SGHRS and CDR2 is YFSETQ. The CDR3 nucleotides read TGCGCCAGCAGCTTTCCAGGGTCCACTGAAGCTTTCTTT. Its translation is CASSFPGSTEAFF.

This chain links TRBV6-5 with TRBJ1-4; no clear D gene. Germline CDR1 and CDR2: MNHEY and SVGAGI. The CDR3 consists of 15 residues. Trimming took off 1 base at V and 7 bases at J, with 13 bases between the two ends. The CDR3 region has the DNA TGTGCCAGCAGTTACTACGGTCGGAGAGGTGAAAAACTGTTTTTT. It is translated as CASSYYGRRGEKLFF.

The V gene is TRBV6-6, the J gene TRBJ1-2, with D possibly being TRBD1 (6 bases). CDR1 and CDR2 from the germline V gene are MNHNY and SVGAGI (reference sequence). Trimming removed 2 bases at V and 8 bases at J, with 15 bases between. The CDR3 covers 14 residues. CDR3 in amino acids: CASSYDRTEAGYTF. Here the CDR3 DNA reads TGTGCCAGCAGTTACGATCGGACAGAGGCCGGCTACACCTTC.

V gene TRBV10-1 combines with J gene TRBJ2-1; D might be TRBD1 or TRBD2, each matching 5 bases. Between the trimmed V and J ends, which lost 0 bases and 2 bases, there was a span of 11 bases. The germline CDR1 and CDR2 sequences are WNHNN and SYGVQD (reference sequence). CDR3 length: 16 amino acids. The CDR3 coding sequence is TGCGCCAGCAGTGAGTCGGGGGTTGGGCCCTACAATGAGCAGTTCTTC. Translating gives CASSESGVGPYNEQFF.

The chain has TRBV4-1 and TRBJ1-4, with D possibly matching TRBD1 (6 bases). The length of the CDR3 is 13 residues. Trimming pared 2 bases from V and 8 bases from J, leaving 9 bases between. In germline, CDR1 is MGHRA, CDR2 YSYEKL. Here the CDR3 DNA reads TGCGCCAGCAGCCAACGGGACATCGAAAAACTGTTTTTT. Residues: CASSQRDIEKLFF.

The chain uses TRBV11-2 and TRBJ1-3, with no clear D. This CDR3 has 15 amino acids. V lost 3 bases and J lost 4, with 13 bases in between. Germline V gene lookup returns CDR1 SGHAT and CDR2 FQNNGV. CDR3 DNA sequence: TGTGCCAGCAGCTTTAGCTCCCGAATCGGAAACACCATATATTTT. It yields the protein CASSFSSRIGNTIYF.

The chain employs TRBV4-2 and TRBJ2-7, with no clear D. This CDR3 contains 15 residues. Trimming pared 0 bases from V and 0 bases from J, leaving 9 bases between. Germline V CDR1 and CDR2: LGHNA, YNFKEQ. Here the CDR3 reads CASSQDGFNSYEQYF. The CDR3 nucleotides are TGTGCCAGCAGCCAAGATGGGTTTAACTCCTACGAGCAGTACTTC.

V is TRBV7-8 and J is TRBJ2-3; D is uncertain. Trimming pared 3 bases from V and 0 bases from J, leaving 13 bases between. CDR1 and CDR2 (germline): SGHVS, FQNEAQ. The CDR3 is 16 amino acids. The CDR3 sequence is CASSLRVRGSTDTQYF. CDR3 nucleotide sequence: TGTGCCAGCAGCTTGCGAGTTCGCGGAAGCACAGATACGCAGTATTTT.

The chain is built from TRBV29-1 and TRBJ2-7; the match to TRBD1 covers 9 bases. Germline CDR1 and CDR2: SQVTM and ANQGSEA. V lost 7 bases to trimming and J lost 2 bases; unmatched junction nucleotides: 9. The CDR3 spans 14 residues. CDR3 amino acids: CSALGQGPPYEQYF. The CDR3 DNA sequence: TGCAGCGCCCTGGGACAGGGTCCCCCCTACGAGCAGTACTTC.

The CDR3 reads CATSRDQGRYGYTF. The CDR3 nucleotides read TGTGCCACCAGCAGAGATCAGGGGCGCTATGGCTACACCTTC. V and J are TRBV15 and TRBJ1-2, with TRBD1 as a possible D gene (6 bases). Per the germline V gene, CDR1 is LNHNV and CDR2 is YYDKDF (reference sequence). V lost 0 bases and J lost 4, with 9 bases in between. The CDR3 consists of 14 residues.